This T cell receptor (beta chain) was sequenced in a study of response to subunit inactivated influenza vaccine. Trimming removed 4 bases at V and 5 bases at J, with 9 bases between. Germline CDR1 reads DFQATT; CDR2 reads SNEGSKA (reference sequence). The CDR3 spans 11 residues. Details on this clonotype: The target antigen is unknown.

Overall study results and limits: The authors suggested that every seasonal influenza vaccination recruits few new T cells.

A single record per CDR3 protein comes from TCRdb applying MiXCR to the RT-PCR reads. The sample lists hundreds of thousands of distinct CDR3 sequences; 18% were seen once. The receptor was isolated from a man in his fifties who received an inactivated influenza vaccine. Sequences were derived from PBMCs from blood, sampled more than 4 days after vaccination. V and J are TRBV20-1 and TRBJ2-7; TRBD1 might be the D (5 bases). The CDR3 loop is CSATGIDEQYF. DNA of the CDR3: TGCAGTGCTACAGGGATCGACGAGCAGTACTTC.